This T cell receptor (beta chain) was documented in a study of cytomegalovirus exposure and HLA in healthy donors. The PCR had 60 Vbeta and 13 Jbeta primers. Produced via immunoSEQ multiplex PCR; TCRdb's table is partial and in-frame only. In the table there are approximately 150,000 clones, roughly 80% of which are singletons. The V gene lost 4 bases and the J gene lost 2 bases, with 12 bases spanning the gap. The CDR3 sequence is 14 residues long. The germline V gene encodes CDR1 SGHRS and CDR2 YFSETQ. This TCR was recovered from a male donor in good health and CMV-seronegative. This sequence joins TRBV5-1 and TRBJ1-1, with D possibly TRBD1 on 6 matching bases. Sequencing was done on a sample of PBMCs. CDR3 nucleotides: TGCGCCAGCAGCGCGCTACAGGGTAACACTGAAGCTTTCTTT. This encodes CASSALQGNTEAFF.